The rows below give T cell receptor beta chains drawn from one sample of a study of T cell responses to AZD1222 COVID-19 vaccine. Sequenced by immunoSEQ multiplex PCR; TCRdb stores in-frame clones only, minus some. Here the sample spans 20,000 to 25,000 clones, 70% to 85% being singletons. Sequenced material: peripheral blood, taken on day 0 of AZD1222 vaccination. The source is an adult in good health. Each CDR3 is given with its conserved first and last residue. D genes are given only for firm matches. The size of a clone is reported for some rows only, either as once, few or many, or as a class for expanded clones.

cdr3_aa cdr3_nt v_call d_call clone_size j_call
CASSDDRGTNEKLFF TGTGCCAGCAGCGACGACCGGGGAACTAATGAAAAACTGTTTTTT TRBV11-2 NA NA TRBJ1-4
CAWTLRDRASPLHF TGTGCCTGGACCCTCCGGGACAGGGCTTCACCCCTCCACTTT TRBV30 TRBD1 once TRBJ1-6
CASSFRRDRTYEQYF TGTGCCAGCAGTTTTCGTCGGGACAGAACCTACGAGCAGTACTTC TRBV27 TRBD1 NA TRBJ2-7
CASTDRSAYYEQYF TGTGCCAGCACCGACAGGTCGGCGTATTACGAGCAGTACTTC TRBV28 NA NA TRBJ2-7
CASSLRGGTQYF TGTGCCAGCAGTTTAAGGGGCGGGACCCAGTACTTC TRBV28 NA NA TRBJ2-5
CASSRAQASNYGYTF TGTGCCAGTAGTCGAGCACAGGCGTCTAACTATGGCTACACCTTC TRBV19 NA NA TRBJ1-2
CASTLGGTEAFF TGTGCCAGTACTTTAGGAGGCACTGAAGCTTTCTTT TRBV19 NA NA TRBJ1-1
CASSPHSGESIDTQYF TGTGCCAGCAGCCCCCACAGCGGGGAGTCGATAGATACGCAGTATTTT TRBV9 TRBD2 NA TRBJ2-3
CASSLGAESTEAFF TGTGCCAGCAGTCTAGGGGCAGAATCCACTGAAGCTTTCTTT TRBV28 NA NA TRBJ1-1
CASSAIGLAGAEQYF TGTGCCAGCAGCGCTATTGGACTAGCGGGAGCCGAGCAGTACTTC TRBV9 TRBD2 NA TRBJ2-7
CASGGKMNTEAFF TGTGCCAGCGGGGGGAAAATGAACACTGAAGCTTTCTTT TRBV4-2 NA NA TRBJ1-1
CASSGGPGTDTQYF TGTGCCAGCAGCGGAGGGCCTGGCACAGATACGCAGTATTTT TRBV9 NA NA TRBJ2-3
CASSLWSSGNTIYF TGTGCCAGTAGTCTCTGGAGCTCTGGAAACACCATATATTTT TRBV19 NA NA TRBJ1-3
CATSWVNVDYGYTF TGTGCCACCAGCTGGGTGAATGTGGACTATGGCTACACCTTC TRBV15 NA NA TRBJ1-2
CASSIGVGTGELFF TGTGCCAGTAGTATAGGGGTAGGCACCGGGGAGCTGTTTTTT TRBV19 NA NA TRBJ2-2
CASSLRGTEAFF TGTGCCAGCAGTTTGAGGGGAACTGAAGCTTTCTTT TRBV28 NA NA TRBJ1-1
CASSLRGAAATNEKLFF TGTGCCAGCAGCTTAAGAGGAGCAGCAGCAACTAATGAAAAACTGTTTTTT TRBV7-9 NA NA TRBJ1-4
CASGSQLNYGYTF TGTGCCAGCGGATCTCAGCTGAACTATGGCTACACCTTC TRBV7-2 NA NA TRBJ1-2